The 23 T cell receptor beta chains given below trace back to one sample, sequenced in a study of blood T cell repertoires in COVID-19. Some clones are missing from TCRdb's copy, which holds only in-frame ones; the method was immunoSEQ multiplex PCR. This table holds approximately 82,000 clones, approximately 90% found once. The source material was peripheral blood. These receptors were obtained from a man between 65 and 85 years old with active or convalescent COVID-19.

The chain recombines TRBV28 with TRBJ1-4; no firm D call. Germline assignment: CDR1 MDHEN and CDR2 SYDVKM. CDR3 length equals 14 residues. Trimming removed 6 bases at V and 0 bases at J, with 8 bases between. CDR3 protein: CASSPIATNEKLFF. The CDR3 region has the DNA TGTGCCAGCAGCCCAATTGCAACTAATGAAAAACTGTTTTTT.

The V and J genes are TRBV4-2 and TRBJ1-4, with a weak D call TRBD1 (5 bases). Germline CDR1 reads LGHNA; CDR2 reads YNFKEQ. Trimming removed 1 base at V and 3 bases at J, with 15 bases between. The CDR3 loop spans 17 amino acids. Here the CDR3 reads CASSQGVQGGSNEKLFF. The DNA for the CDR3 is TGTGCCAGCAGCCAAGGGGTCCAGGGCGGATCTAATGAAAAACTGTTTTTT.

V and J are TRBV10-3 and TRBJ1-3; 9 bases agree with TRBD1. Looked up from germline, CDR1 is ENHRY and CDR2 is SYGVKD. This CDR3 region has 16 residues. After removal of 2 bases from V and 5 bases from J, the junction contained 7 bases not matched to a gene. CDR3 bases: TGTGCCATCAGTGAGCACCGGGACAGGGTGCGAAACACCATATATTTT. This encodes CAISEHRDRVRNTIYF.

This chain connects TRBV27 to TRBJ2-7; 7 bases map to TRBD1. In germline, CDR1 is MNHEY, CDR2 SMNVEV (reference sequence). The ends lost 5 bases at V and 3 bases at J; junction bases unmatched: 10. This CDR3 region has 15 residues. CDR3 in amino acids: CASSLYDRADYEQYF. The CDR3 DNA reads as TGTGCCAGCAGTCTCTACGACAGGGCAGACTACGAGCAGTACTTC.

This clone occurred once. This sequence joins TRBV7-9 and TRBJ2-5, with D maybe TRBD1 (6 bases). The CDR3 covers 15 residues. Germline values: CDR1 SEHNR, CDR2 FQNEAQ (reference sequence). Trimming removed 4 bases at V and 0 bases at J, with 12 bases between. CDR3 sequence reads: CASSYKTGYQETQYF. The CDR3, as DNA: TGTGCCAGCAGCTACAAAACAGGGTACCAAGAGACCCAGTACTTC.

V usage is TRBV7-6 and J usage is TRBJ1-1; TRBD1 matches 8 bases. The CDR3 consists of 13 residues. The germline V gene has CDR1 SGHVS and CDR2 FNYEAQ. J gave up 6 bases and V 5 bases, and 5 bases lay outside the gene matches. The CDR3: CASSPDRGAEAFF. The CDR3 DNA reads TGTGCCAGCAGCCCTGACAGGGGCGCTGAAGCTTTCTTT.

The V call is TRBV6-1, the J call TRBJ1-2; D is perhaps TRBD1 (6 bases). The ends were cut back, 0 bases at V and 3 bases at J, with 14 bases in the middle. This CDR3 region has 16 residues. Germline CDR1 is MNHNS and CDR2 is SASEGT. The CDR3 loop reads CASSEAFADSYYGYTF. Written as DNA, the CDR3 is TGTGCCAGCAGTGAAGCTTTTGCGGACAGTTACTATGGCTACACCTTC.

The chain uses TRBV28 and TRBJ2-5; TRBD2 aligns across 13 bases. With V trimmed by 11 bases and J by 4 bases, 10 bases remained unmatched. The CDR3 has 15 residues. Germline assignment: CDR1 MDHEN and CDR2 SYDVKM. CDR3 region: CALGGTSGIGETQYF. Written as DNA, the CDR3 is TGTGCCCTTGGAGGGACTAGCGGGATCGGAGAGACCCAGTACTTC.

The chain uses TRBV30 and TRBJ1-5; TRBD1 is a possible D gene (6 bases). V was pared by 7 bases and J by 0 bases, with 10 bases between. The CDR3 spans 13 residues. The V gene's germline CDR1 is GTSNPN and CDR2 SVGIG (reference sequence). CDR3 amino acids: CASGQHSNQPQHF. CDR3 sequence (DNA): TGTGCCTCAGGACAGCATAGCAATCAGCCCCAGCATTTT.

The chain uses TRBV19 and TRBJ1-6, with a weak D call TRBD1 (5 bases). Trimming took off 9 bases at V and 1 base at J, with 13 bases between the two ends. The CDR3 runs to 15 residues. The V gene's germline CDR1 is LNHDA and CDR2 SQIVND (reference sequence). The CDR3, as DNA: TGTGCCAGCACCCGGGAGGGGTCCTATAATTCACCCCTCCACTTT. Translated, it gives CASTREGSYNSPLHF. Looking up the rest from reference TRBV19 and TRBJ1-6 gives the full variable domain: DGGITQSPKYLFRKEGQNVTLSCEQNLNHDAMYWYRQDPGQGLRLIYYSQIVNDFQKGDIAEGYSVSREKKESFPLTVTSAQKNPTAFYLCASTREGSYNSPLHFGNGTRLTVT.

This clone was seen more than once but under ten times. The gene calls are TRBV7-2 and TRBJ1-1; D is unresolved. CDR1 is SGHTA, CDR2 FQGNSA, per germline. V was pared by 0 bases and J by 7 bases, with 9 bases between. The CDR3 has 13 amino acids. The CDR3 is CASSLAGRYEAFF. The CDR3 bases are TGTGCCAGCAGCTTAGCGGGCCGGTATGAAGCTTTCTTT.

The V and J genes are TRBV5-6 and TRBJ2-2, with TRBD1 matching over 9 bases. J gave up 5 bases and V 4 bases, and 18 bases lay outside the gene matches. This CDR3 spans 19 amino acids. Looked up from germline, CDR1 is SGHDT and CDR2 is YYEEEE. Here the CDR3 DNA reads TGTGCCAGCAGCGATACCGGGACAGGGTCGATTCTTTTGACCGGGGAGCTGTTTTTT. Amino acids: CASSDTGTGSILLTGELFF.

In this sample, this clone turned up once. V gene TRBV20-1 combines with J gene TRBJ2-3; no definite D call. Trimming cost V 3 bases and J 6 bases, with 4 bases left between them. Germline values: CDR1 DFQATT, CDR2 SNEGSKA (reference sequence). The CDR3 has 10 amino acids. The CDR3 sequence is CSARADTQYF. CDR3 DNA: TGCAGTGCTAGGGCTGATACGCAGTATTTT.

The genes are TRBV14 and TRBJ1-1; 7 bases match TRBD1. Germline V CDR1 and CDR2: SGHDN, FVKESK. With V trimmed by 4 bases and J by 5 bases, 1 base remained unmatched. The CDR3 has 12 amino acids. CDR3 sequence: CASSPTGTEAFF. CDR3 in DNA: TGTGCCAGCAGCCCGACAGGGACTGAAGCTTTCTTT.

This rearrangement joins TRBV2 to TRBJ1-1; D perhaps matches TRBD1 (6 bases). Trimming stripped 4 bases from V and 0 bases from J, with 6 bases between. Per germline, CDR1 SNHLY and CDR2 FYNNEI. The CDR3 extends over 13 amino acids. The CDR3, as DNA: TGTGCCAGCAGTGGACAGGTGAACACTGAAGCTTTCTTT. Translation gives CASSGQVNTEAFF.

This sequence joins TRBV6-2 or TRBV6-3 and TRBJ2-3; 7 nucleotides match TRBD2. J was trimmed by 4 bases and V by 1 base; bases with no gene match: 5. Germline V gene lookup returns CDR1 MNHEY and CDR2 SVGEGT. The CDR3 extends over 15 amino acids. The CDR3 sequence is CASSYFGEGADTQYF. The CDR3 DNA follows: TGTGCCAGCAGTTACTTCGGGGAGGGAGCAGATACGCAGTATTTT.

The CDR3 region has the DNA TGTGCCAGCAGTTTTATCTATGGCTACACCTTC. Protein: CASSFIYGYTF. The chain links TRBV28 to TRBJ1-2; no firm D call. CDR3 length: 11 amino acids. Germline loops: CDR1 MDHEN, CDR2 SYDVKM. V was trimmed by 3 bases and J by 4 bases, leaving 3 bases between them.

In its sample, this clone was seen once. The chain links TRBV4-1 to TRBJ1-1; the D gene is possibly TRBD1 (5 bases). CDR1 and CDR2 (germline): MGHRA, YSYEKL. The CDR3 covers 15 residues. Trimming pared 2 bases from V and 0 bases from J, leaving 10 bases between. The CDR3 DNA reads TGCGCCAGCAGCCAAACAGGCTCGGTGAACACTGAAGCTTTCTTT. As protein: CASSQTGSVNTEAFF.

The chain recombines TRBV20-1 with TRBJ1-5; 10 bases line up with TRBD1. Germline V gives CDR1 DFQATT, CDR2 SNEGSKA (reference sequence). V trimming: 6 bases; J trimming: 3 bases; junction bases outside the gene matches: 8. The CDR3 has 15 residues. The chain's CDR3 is CSASQGTGDNQPQHF. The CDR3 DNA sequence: TGCAGTGCCAGTCAAGGGACAGGGGACAATCAGCCCCAGCATTTT.

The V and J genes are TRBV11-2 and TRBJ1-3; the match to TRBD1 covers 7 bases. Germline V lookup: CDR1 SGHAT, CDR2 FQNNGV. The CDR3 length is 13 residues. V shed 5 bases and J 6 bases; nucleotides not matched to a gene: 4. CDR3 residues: CASSLGQSNTIYF. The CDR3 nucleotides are TGTGCCAGCAGCCTGGGACAGTCAAACACCATATATTTT. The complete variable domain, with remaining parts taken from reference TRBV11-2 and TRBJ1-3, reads EAGVAQSPRYKIIEKRQSVAFWCNPISGHATLYWYQQILGQGPKLLIQFQNNGVVDDSQLPKDRFSAERLKGVDSTLKIQPAKLEDSAVYLCASSLGQSNTIYFGEGSWLTVV.

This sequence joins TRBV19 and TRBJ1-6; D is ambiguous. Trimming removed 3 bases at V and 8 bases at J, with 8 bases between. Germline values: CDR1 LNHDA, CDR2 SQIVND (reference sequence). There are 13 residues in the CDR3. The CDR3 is CASSIDGDSPLHF. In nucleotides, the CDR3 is TGTGCCAGTAGTATCGACGGGGATTCACCCCTCCACTTT.

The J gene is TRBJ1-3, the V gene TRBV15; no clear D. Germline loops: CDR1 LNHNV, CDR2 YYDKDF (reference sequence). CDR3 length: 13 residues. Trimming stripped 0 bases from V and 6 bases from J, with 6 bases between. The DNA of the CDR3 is TGTGCCACCAGCAGAGATTTTCAAAACACCATATATTTT. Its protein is CATSRDFQNTIYF.

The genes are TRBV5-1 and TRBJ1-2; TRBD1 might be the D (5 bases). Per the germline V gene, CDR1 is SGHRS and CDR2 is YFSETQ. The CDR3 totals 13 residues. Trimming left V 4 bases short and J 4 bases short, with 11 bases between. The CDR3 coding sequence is TGCGCCAGCAGCGCCCAGACAGCCTATGGCTACACCTTC. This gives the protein CASSAQTAYGYTF.